These 3 T cell receptor beta chains came from one sample sequenced in a study of control samples from healthy donors and cancer patients. Clones were sequenced by immunoSEQ multiplex PCR, and TCRdb holds only the in-frame ones, with some missing. The table lists some 71,000 clones, over 75% of them singletons. Sequenced: PBMCs. These TCRs come from a woman aged 50 to 65 with colorectal cancer.

This rearrangement joins TRBV18 to TRBJ2-4; TRBD1 matches 9 bases. Per the germline V gene, CDR1 is KGHSH and CDR2 is LQKENI. This CDR3 region has 16 residues. V lost 2 bases and J lost 1; bases outside the gene matches: 3. CDR3 region: CASSPVGTGAKNIQYF. The CDR3, as DNA: TGTGCCAGCTCACCAGTCGGGACAGGGGCCAAAAACATTCAGTACTTC.

The chain employs TRBV10-3 and TRBJ2-5; 8 nucleotides agree with TRBD2. Unmatched junction bases numbered 6, after V lost 4 bases and J lost 5 bases. The CDR3 runs 14 residues. The germline V gene encodes CDR1 ENHRY and CDR2 SYGVKD. In DNA, the CDR3 is TGTGCCATCAGTGCGACTAGCGTCGAGGAGACCCAGTACTTC. It specifies CAISATSVEETQYF.

This chain links TRBV3-1 (or the pseudogene TRBV3-2) with TRBJ2-3; D is perhaps TRBD2 (7 bases). V was trimmed by 4 bases and J by 1 base, leaving 12 bases between them. This CDR3 comprises 15 residues. Germline V gene sequence: CDR1 LGHDT, CDR2 YNNKEL (reference sequence). In DNA form, the CDR3 reads TGTGCCAGCAGCCCTAGGGGGGGTGGCACAGATACGCAGTATTTT. Its protein is CASSPRGGGTDTQYF.